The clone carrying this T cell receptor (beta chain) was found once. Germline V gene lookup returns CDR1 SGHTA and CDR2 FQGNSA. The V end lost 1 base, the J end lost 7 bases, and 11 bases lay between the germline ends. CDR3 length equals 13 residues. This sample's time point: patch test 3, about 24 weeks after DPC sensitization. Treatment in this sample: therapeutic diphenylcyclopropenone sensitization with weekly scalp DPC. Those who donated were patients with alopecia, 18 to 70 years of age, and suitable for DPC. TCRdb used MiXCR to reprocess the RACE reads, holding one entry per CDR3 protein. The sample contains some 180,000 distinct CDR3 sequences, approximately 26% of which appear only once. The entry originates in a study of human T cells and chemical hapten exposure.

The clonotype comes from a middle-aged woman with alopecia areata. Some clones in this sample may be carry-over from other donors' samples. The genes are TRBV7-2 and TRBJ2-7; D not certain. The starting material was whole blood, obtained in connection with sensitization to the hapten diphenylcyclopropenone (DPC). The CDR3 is CASSLGFSREQYF. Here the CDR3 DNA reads TGTGCCAGCAGCTTAGGTTTCTCGCGGGAGCAGTACTTC.